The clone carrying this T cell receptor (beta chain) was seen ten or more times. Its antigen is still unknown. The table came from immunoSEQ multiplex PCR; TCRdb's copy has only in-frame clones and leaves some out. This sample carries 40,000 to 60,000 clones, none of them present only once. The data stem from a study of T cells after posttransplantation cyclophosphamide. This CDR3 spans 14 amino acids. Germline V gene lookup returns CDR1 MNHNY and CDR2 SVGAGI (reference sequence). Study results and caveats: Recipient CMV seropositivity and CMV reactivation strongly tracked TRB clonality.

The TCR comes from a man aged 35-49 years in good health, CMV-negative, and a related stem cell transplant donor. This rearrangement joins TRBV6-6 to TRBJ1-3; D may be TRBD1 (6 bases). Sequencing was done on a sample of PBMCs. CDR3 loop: CACRDTLSGNTIYF. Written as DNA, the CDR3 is TGTGCTTGCCGGGACACCCTCTCTGGAAACACCATATATTTT.